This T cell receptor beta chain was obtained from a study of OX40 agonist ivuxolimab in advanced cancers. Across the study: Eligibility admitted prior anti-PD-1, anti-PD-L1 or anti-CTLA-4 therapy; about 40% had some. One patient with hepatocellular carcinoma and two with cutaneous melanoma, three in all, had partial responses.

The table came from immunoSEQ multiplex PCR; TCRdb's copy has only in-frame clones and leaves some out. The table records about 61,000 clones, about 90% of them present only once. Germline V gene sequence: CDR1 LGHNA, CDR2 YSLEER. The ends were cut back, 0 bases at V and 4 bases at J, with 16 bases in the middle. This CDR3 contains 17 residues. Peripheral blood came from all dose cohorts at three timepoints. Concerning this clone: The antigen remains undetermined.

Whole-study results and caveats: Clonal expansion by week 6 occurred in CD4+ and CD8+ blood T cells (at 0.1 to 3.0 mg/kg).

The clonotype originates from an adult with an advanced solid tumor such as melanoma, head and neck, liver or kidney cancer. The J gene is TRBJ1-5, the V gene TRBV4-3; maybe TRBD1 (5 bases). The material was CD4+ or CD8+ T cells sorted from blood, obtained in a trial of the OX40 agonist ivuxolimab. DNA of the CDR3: TGCGCCAGCAGCCAAGATCTTGGAGGGGAGGTAAATCAGCCCCAGCATTTT. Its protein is CASSQDLGGEVNQPQHF.